Following are 27 T cell receptor beta chains from one sample sequenced in a study of CD8+CD57+ T cells in acquired aplastic anemia. Using genomic DNA as the template, TCR beta VDJ and CDR3 profiling was carried out. TCRdb recomputed calls from the reads with MiXCR, one row per CDR3 protein. This table has about 130,000 distinct CDR3 sequences, about 46% appearing once. Sequencing was done on a sample of sorted CD4+, CD8+, or CD8+CD57+ T cells (not recorded which) from PBMCs. The receptor source for this set is a human donor in good health, serving as a control.

This CDR3 is CASSEVRNTGELFF. The CDR3 DNA sequence: TGTGCCAGCAGTGAAGTTCGCAACACCGGGGAGCTGTTTTTT. This rearrangement joins TRBV2 to TRBJ2-2, with D unresolved. Trimming removed 1 base at V and 2 bases at J, with 5 bases between. The CDR3 sequence is 14 residues long. Looked up from germline, CDR1 is SNHLY and CDR2 is FYNNEI.

The rearrangement links TRBV19 to TRBJ2-1, with TRBD2 matching over 8 bases. The ends lost 6 bases at V and 4 bases at J; junction bases unmatched: 8. The germline gives CDR1 LNHDA, CDR2 SQIVND (reference sequence). The CDR3 spans 15 residues. CDR3 protein: CASSLASGPYNEQFF. CDR3 DNA: TGTGCCAGTAGCCTAGCTAGCGGGCCTTACAATGAGCAGTTCTTC.

J is TRBJ2-5 and V is TRBV7-9, with 8 bases lining up with TRBD2. After removal of 5 bases from V and 7 bases from J, the junction contained 3 bases not matched to a gene. CDR3 size: 12 residues. Germline values: CDR1 SEHNR, CDR2 FQNEAQ (reference sequence). This CDR3 is CASSRSGGTQYF. The CDR3 nucleotides are TGTGCCAGCAGCCGAAGCGGGGGGACCCAGTACTTC.

The J gene is TRBJ2-7, the V gene TRBV9; D may be TRBD2 (5 bases). The V gene's germline CDR1 is SGDLS and CDR2 YYNGEE. V dropped 3 bases and J dropped 4 bases, with 17 bases sitting between them. There are 15 residues in the CDR3. Here the CDR3 reads CASSAEPGRIYEQYF. CDR3 nucleotide sequence: TGTGCCAGCAGCGCCGAACCGGGAAGGATTTACGAGCAGTACTTC.

Note on this clonotype: This could be a read error, since a much larger clone is one nucleotide away. The chain links TRBV5-6 to TRBJ1-1; TRBD1 aligns across 7 bases. CDR3 length equals 15 residues. Germline CDR1 SGHDT, CDR2 YYEEEE. The CDR3 region is CASSARDSDNTVAFF. The CDR3 coding sequence is TGTGCCAGCAGCGCCCGGGACAGCGATAACACTGTAGCTTTCTTT.

This clonotype was recorded many times. The chain recombines TRBV12-3 or TRBV12-4 with TRBJ2-7; the match to TRBD1 covers 9 bases. The CDR3 consists of 14 residues. J was trimmed by 2 bases and V by 6 bases; bases with no gene match: 5. CDR3 sequence: CASRGTGWPYEQYF. In DNA form, the CDR3 reads TGTGCCAGCAGGGGGACAGGGTGGCCCTACGAGCAGTACTTC.

The chain uses TRBV15 and TRBJ2-5; D not resolved. The CDR3 is made up of 15 amino acids. V lost 3 bases and J lost 0, with 11 bases in between. Looked up from germline, CDR1 is LNHNV and CDR2 is YYDKDF (reference sequence). The CDR3 protein is CATSSFRQNQETQYF. CDR3 DNA sequence: TGTGCCACCAGCAGCTTCAGGCAAAACCAAGAGACCCAGTACTTC.

On this clonotype: A read error may explain this, as a much larger clone is one base away. V gene TRBV7-2 combines with J gene TRBJ2-2; perhaps TRBD2 as D (7 bases). The germline V gene encodes CDR1 SGHTA and CDR2 FQGNSA. The CDR3 is 15 amino acids. The CDR3 here is CASSPRRGDTGELLF. The DNA for the CDR3 is TGTGCCAGCAGCCCTAGACGGGGGGACACCGGGGAGCTGCTTTTT.

This clonotype turned up a few times. DNA for the CDR3: TGTGCCACTTGGGGACAGTTGAACACTGAAGCTTTCTTT. Residues: CATWGQLNTEAFF. The gene calls are TRBV10-3 and TRBJ1-1; the match to TRBD1 covers 7 bases. The V gene end was trimmed by 10 bases and the J gene end by 0 bases; junction bases not matched to a gene: 5. Germline V gene data show CDR1 as ENHRY and CDR2 as SYGVKD. This CDR3 has 13 residues.

Written as DNA, the CDR3 is TGTGCCAGCAGTCCTGACGACAGGGTGGTGAACGAGCAGTACTTC. Its translation: CASSPDDRVVNEQYF. The chain has TRBV6-2 or TRBV6-3 and TRBJ2-7; 7 bases line up with TRBD1. The ends lost 5 bases at V and 5 bases at J; junction bases unmatched: 12. CDR3 length equals 15 residues. Germline V gives CDR1 MNHEY, CDR2 SVGEGT.

Comment on this clonotype: This clone may be a read error of a much larger clone one base away. The J gene is TRBJ1-2, the V gene TRBV12-3 or TRBV12-4; D might be TRBD1 (6 bases). The CDR3 has 13 amino acids. Trimming stripped 11 bases from V and 7 bases from J, with 20 bases between. CDR3 coding DNA: TGTGCCGGCCAGGGGCCCTCCTCCTCTGGCTACACCTTC. The encoded protein is CAGQGPSSSGYTF.

This sequence joins TRBV2 and TRBJ2-3; D unclear. V lost 8 bases and J lost 0, with 6 bases in between. This CDR3 region has 12 residues. CDR1 and CDR2 (germline): SNHLY, FYNNEI. DNA for the CDR3: TGTGCCAGCGAAGGAAGCACAGATACGCAGTATTTT. It translates to CASEGSTDTQYF.

This clonotype was seen ten or more times. This sequence joins TRBV7-2 and TRBJ1-5; TRBD1 agrees at 7 bases. The CDR3 totals 14 residues. The V and J ends lost 7 bases and 4 bases, in that order; junction bases with no gene match: 7. Germline V gene sequence: CDR1 SGHTA, CDR2 FQGNSA. The CDR3 sequence: CASTSGQPNQPQHF. The CDR3 DNA is TGTGCCAGCACCTCGGGACAGCCAAATCAGCCCCAGCATTTT.

The rearrangement links TRBV19 to TRBJ2-5, with 8 bases identical to TRBD1. Germline lookup yields CDR1 LNHDA and CDR2 SQIVND (reference sequence). V trimming: 1 base; J trimming: 4 bases; junction bases outside the gene matches: 2. The CDR3 totals 14 residues. CDR3 sequence: CASSIGQGRETQYF. Written as DNA, the CDR3 is TGTGCCAGTAGTATAGGACAGGGGAGAGAGACCCAGTACTTC.

The chain recombines TRBV15 with TRBJ2-1, with D tentatively TRBD2 (6 bases). Germline V gene data show CDR1 as LNHNV and CDR2 as YYDKDF (reference sequence). V gave up 5 bases and J gave up 3 bases, with 11 bases separating them. The CDR3 loop spans 14 amino acids. In nucleotides, the CDR3 is TGTGCCACCAGCCCTTCGGACTACTACAATGAGCAGTTCTTC. This gives the protein CATSPSDYYNEQFF.

V and J are TRBV12-3 or TRBV12-4 and TRBJ1-2; D unclear. Trimming took 2 bases from V and 0 from J, leaving 10 bases between them. The CDR3 contains 15 residues. The CDR3 reads CASSLLGYPNYGYTF. The CDR3 nucleotides read TGTGCCAGCAGTTTACTAGGATATCCTAACTATGGCTACACCTTC.

CDR3 nucleotide sequence: TGTGCCACCCTGGGAGCAGCAAATTCACCCCTCCACTTT. This translates into CATLGAANSPLHF. This sequence joins TRBV10-3 and TRBJ1-6, with D uncertain. Germline V gene lookup returns CDR1 ENHRY and CDR2 SYGVKD. The CDR3 is 13 residues long. V was pared by 10 bases and J by 7 bases, with 14 bases between.

This clonotype occurred many times. The J gene is TRBJ1-1, the V gene TRBV12-3 or TRBV12-4; weak D call: TRBD1 (6 bases). This CDR3 has 15 amino acids. V lost 2 bases and J lost 4, with 14 bases in between. DNA for the CDR3: TGTGCCAGCAGTTTAAATGCAGGGGCCGGCACTGAAGCTTTCTTT. It codes for CASSLNAGAGTEAFF.

This clonotype was recorded many times. The rearrangement links TRBV5-6 to TRBJ1-2, with D possibly matching TRBD1 (5 bases). CDR3 length equals 16 residues. Deletions cut 0 bases from V and 5 bases from J, with 17 bases between. Germline V lookup: CDR1 SGHDT, CDR2 YYEEEE. CDR3 residues: CASSLERDGLVYGYTF. The CDR3 DNA is TGTGCCAGCAGCTTGGAGAGGGACGGGCTCGTATATGGCTACACCTTC. Using reference TRBV5-6 and TRBJ1-2 for the parts outside the CDR3, the full variable domain is DAGVTQSPTHLIKTRGQQVTLRCSPKSGHDTVSWYQQALGQGPQFIFQYYEEEERQRGNFPDRFSGHQFPNYSSELNVNALLLGDSALYLCASSLERDGLVYGYTFGSGTRLTVV.

This clonotype was detected only a few times. The rearrangement joins TRBV19 to TRBJ1-1; D gene ambiguous. Per germline, CDR1 LNHDA and CDR2 SQIVND (reference sequence). V shed 4 bases and J shed 4 bases, with 13 bases lying between them. This CDR3 is built from 14 residues. The DNA of the CDR3 is TGTGCCAGTAGTAGGCCCGGACTGGGCACTGAAGCTTTCTTT. This sequence encodes CASSRPGLGTEAFF.

The chain uses TRBV24-1 and TRBJ2-3; a possible D gene is TRBD1 (6 bases). V shed 1 base and J shed 10 bases, with 11 bases lying between them. This CDR3 region has 13 residues. In germline, CDR1 is KGHDR, CDR2 SFDVKD. The CDR3 here is CATSDFGTTSQYF. The CDR3 region has the DNA TGTGCCACCAGTGATTTCGGGACAACCTCGCAGTATTTT.

This chain uses TRBV4-2 with TRBJ1-5, with 11 bases that match TRBD1. Germline lookup yields CDR1 LGHNA and CDR2 YNFKEQ. The J segment lost 6 bases and the V segment lost 4 bases, leaving 5 bases of the junction unmatched. This CDR3 contains 15 residues. The CDR3 sequence: CASSPGQGAVQPQHF. DNA for the CDR3: TGTGCCAGCAGCCCAGGACAGGGGGCTGTTCAGCCCCAGCATTTT.

The count of this clonotype is one. The chain recombines TRBV7-6 with TRBJ1-2; D gene ambiguous. With 6 bases removed from V and 7 bases from J, the gap between germline ends came to 12 bases. The CDR3 contains 12 residues. The germline V gene has CDR1 SGHVS and CDR2 FNYEAQ. This CDR3 is CASSHYGVGYTF. CDR3 DNA sequence: TGTGCCAGCAGTCACTACGGGGTTGGCTACACCTTC.

This clonotype showed up many times. The chain links TRBV20-1 to TRBJ1-3, with D perhaps TRBD1 (6 bases). The CDR3 has 14 amino acids. Trimming took 3 bases from V and 2 from J, leaving 11 bases between them. Germline assignment: CDR1 DFQATT and CDR2 SNEGSKA (reference sequence). CDR3 residues: CSASDRTTGNTIYF. The CDR3 DNA sequence: TGCAGTGCTAGTGACAGGACTACTGGAAACACCATATATTTT.

V usage is TRBV20-1 and J usage is TRBJ2-7; 10 bases align to TRBD2. Trimming removed 3 bases from V and 6 bases from J; junction bases left unmatched: 5. Per the germline V gene, CDR1 is DFQATT and CDR2 is SNEGSKA (reference sequence). The CDR3 has 13 amino acids. CDR3 amino acids: CSAREREGGEQYF. The CDR3 region has the DNA TGCAGTGCTAGGGAGCGGGAGGGTGGCGAGCAGTACTTC.

The chain uses TRBV10-3 and TRBJ2-3, with 11 nucleotides matching TRBD1. J was trimmed by 8 bases and V by 10 bases; bases with no gene match: 11. Per the germline V gene, CDR1 is ENHRY and CDR2 is SYGVKD. The CDR3 totals 14 residues. In nucleotides, the CDR3 is TGTGCCACCACTCCGGGACAGGGGGGTGGTACGCAGTATTTT. Its translation is CATTPGQGGGTQYF.

This clonotype appeared many times. The V and J genes are TRBV3-1 and TRBJ1-2; 7 bases match TRBD1. The CDR3 consists of 16 residues. The ends lost 3 bases at V and 3 bases at J; junction bases unmatched: 10. CDR1 and CDR2 (germline): LGHDT, YNNKEL (reference sequence). The CDR3 sequence: CASSQNNRGPYYGYTF. The CDR3 nucleotides read TGTGCCAGCAGCCAGAACAACAGGGGACCTTACTATGGCTACACCTTC.